This TCR beta chain was observed in a study of CXCR3-negative and CXCR3-positive naive CD8 T cells. Across the study: Roughly 130 million TRB reads in total, about 1.5 +/- 0.3 million per library.

Study-wide results and limits: Both naive subsets had comparably high diversity; memory CD8+ cells much lower. More hydrophobic TRB CDR3s occurred in CXCR3-positive than in CXCR3-negative naive cells. Similar TRBV-TRBJ usage characterized naive CXCR3-negative and CXCR3-positive cells; memory cells differed.

For this clonotype: Its antigen is not known.

The libraries of TRB cDNA were prepared using 5' RACE with UMI labels. TCRdb re-called the 5' RACE reads and shows each CDR3 protein once, DNA omitted. This repertoire comprises under 70,000 distinct CDR3 sequences; its ten largest clones make up 4.8%. The CDR3 length is 15 residues. Germline values: CDR1 SGHTS, CDR2 YDEGEE. The rearrangement links TRBV5-8 to TRBJ2-7; the D gene TCRdb calls, TRBD1, cannot be checked with no DNA. The sequencing sample was made of naive CXCR3+ CD8+ T cells from blood. Subset indicated: CD45RO-CCR7+CD27+CD95- naive CD8+ T cells expressing CXCR3 (TNR3+). This clonotype was sampled from a human donor in good health. Some clones in this sample may be carry-over from other donors' samples. CDR3 in amino acids: CVSSWRDRAPYEQYF.